This T cell receptor (beta chain) was recovered during a study of blood T cell repertoires in COVID-19. The wider study: Donors in the United States, Italy and Spain gave samples during acute or convalescent COVID-19. T cells, B-cell-depleted T cells, or PBMCs supplied cDNA or gDNA.

The CDR3 runs 15 residues. Looked up from germline, CDR1 is MNHEY and CDR2 is SVGAGI. Trimming took off 0 bases at V and 6 bases at J, with 14 bases between the two ends. Original analysis: Counts of nucleated cells, estimated from reference gene primer amplification, were obtained. Generated by immunoSEQ multiplex PCR, the TCRdb table keeps only in-frame clones and is missing some. The V and J calls and clone size are taken from that table; D and trimming were inferred from the DNA. This sample has about 90,000 clones, with roughly 72% found just once. This rearrangement joins TRBV6-5 to TRBJ1-2, with D tentatively TRBD1 (5 bases). Sequencing was performed on peripheral blood. This clonotype was sampled from a man aged 70-80 years with acute or convalescent COVID-19. The CDR3 is CASSYSWGTTDGYTF. CDR3 bases: TGTGCCAGCAGTTACTCGTGGGGGACTACGGATGGCTACACCTTC.